This T cell receptor (beta chain) is drawn from a study of T cell repertoires in cytomegalovirus infection. For the study at large: The study used recently identified HLA-C-restricted and well-studied HLA-B-restricted CMV epitopes. Through public TCR beta signatures, both CMV infection and matching HLA type were indicated. Points from the study as a whole: Public TCR beta family frequency separated CMV-and-HLA carriers, including in an independent cohort. The ex vivo response was dominated by HLA-C-restricted CMV-specific TCR beta clonotypes.

TCRdb re-called the reads with MiXCR, one entry per CDR3 protein. The sample records 550,000 to 850,000 distinct CDR3 sequences, around 35% being singletons. V lost 1 base to trimming and J lost 6 bases, with 13 bases between them. The CDR3 extends over 15 amino acids. Germline V gene sequence: CDR1 MDHEN, CDR2 SYDVKM. In regard to this clonotype: The antigen remains unidentified.

The chain employs TRBV28 and TRBJ1-5, with D tentatively TRBD1 (5 bases). The sequences come from cultured PBMCs, collected from culture after CMV antigen stimulation. This TCR was sampled from a human donor in good health (CMV status not recorded). Some clones in this sample may be carry-over from other donors' samples. The CDR3 is CASSLSRRAGQPQHF. The CDR3 DNA follows: TGTGCCAGCAGTTTATCGCGCAGGGCAGGTCAGCCCCAGCATTTT.